Each of the 17 T cell receptor beta chains below was sequenced from the same sample in a study of CD8 T cells in ankylosing spondylitis. MiXCR, applied by TCRdb to the 5' RACE reads, yields one record per CDR3 protein. The sample holds fewer than 180,000 distinct CDR3 sequences, 40% to 50% seen once. The sample taken for sequencing was synovial fluid, either unsorted or a sorted T cell fraction (not recorded which). These receptors were taken from a male donor with ankylosing spondylitis.

Only a few counts were recorded for this clonotype. CDR3 in amino acids: CASRDRWGGLGRSPLHF. The DNA for the CDR3 is TGTGCCAGCAGGGACCGGTGGGGGGGGCTCGGTCGTTCACCCCTCCACTTT. The chain couples TRBV28 to TRBJ1-6; possible D gene TRBD1, 6 bases. CDR3 size: 17 residues. The V and J ends lost 6 bases and 9 bases respectively, with 24 bases between them. Per the germline V gene, CDR1 is MDHEN and CDR2 is SYDVKM.

This clonotype is medium-sized within its sample. The chain uses TRBV27 and TRBJ2-4; D remains ambiguous. This CDR3 has 19 amino acids. Per germline, CDR1 MNHEY and CDR2 SMNVEV (reference sequence). Trimming took 0 bases from V and 0 from J, leaving 18 bases between them. The CDR3 nucleotides read TGTGCCAGCAGTTTATCGGTTAGTCGTGGGGATCCAGCCAAAAACATTCAGTACTTC. This sequence encodes CASSLSVSRGDPAKNIQYF.

This clonotype was seen more than once but under ten times. The V gene is TRBV7-6, the J gene TRBJ2-3; TRBD1 matches 7 bases. The CDR3 is made up of 14 amino acids. The germline gives CDR1 SGHVS, CDR2 FNYEAQ. Losses at the gene ends were 2 bases for V and 4 bases for J; bases not matched to a gene: 3. The CDR3 is CASSLLGGADTQYF. The CDR3 region has the DNA TGTGCCAGCAGCTTATTAGGGGGCGCAGATACGCAGTATTTT. Together with reference TRBV7-6 and TRBJ2-3, the CDR3 gives the full variable domain: GAGVSQSPRYKVTKRGQDVALRCDPISGHVSLYWYRQALGQGPEFLTYFNYEAQQDKSGLPNDRFSAERPEGSISTLTIQRTEQRDSAMYRCASSLLGGADTQYFGPGTRLTVL.

This clonotype was observed a few times. CDR3 in DNA: TGTGCCAGCAGTTTTCCCCAAGTATGGAACACCGGGGAGCTGTTTTTT. Amino acids: CASSFPQVWNTGELFF. The chain joins TRBV12-3 or TRBV12-4 to TRBJ2-2; D call uncertain. The germline V and J ends were trimmed by 3 bases and 1 base, with 12 bases remaining between them. The length of the CDR3 is 16 residues.

This CDR3 reads CASSPSPDRWNYGYTF. CDR3 coding DNA: TGTGCCAGCAGCCCCTCACCGGACAGGTGGAACTATGGCTACACCTTC. This sequence joins TRBV7-9 and TRBJ1-2; 7 positions match TRBD1. After removal of 5 bases from V and 2 bases from J, the junction contained 11 bases not matched to a gene. Germline CDR1 and CDR2: SEHNR and FQNEAQ (reference sequence). This CDR3 contains 16 residues. The whole variable domain, filled in from reference TRBV7-9 and TRBJ1-2, reads DTGVSQNPRHKITKRGQNVTFRCDPISEHNRLYWYRQTLGQGPEFLTYFQNEAQLEKSRLLSDRFSAERPKGSFSTLEIQRTEQGDSAMYLCASSPSPDRWNYGYTFGSGTRLTVV.

This clonotype has only a few counts. This rearrangement joins TRBV28 to TRBJ2-7; D is uncertain. The CDR3 has 13 residues. Germline assignment: CDR1 MDHEN and CDR2 SYDVKM. Trimming took off 5 bases at V and 2 bases at J, with 10 bases between the two ends. The CDR3 here is CASSPPRTYEQYF. The CDR3 bases are TGTGCCAGCAGTCCGCCAAGGACCTACGAGCAGTACTTC.

The genes are TRBV6-1 and TRBJ2-2; unclear D gene. The germline CDR1 and CDR2 sequences are MNHNS and SASEGT. The length of the CDR3 is 14 residues. V gave up 0 bases and J gave up 10 bases, with 12 bases separating them. This chain's CDR3 is CASSEALEYKELFF. The CDR3 nucleotides are TGTGCCAGCAGTGAAGCGCTGGAGTACAAGGAGCTGTTTTTT.

This clonotype showed up just once. The V gene is TRBV28, the J gene TRBJ2-1; TRBD2 matches 7 bases. CDR1 and CDR2 (germline): MDHEN, SYDVKM. After removal of 5 bases from V and 2 bases from J, the junction contained 12 bases not matched to a gene. CDR3 length equals 17 residues. CDR3 bases: TGTGCCAGCAGTCCCCCAGGAGCGGGACTTCCCTACAATGAGCAGTTCTTC. Translated, it gives CASSPPGAGLPYNEQFF.

The DNA for the CDR3 is TGTGCCAGCAGTCAGCGGGGAGCAGGCATTCAGTACTTC. This encodes CASSQRGAGIQYF. This chain links TRBV7-6 with TRBJ2-4, with TRBD2 matching over 7 bases. The V gene end was trimmed by 6 bases and the J gene end by 9 bases; junction bases not matched to a gene: 8. The CDR3 is made up of 13 amino acids. Germline CDR1 SGHVS, CDR2 FNYEAQ.

This clonotype showed up just a few times. The J gene is TRBJ2-7, the V gene TRBV20-1, with D perhaps being TRBD1 or TRBD2 (5 bases each). V was cut by 0 bases and J by 1 base, with 19 bases left in between. Germline CDR1 DFQATT, CDR2 SNEGSKA (reference sequence). CDR3 size: 17 residues. The CDR3 is CSARDYTGTGDSYEQYF. The CDR3 region has the DNA TGCAGTGCTAGAGACTATACCGGGACCGGAGATTCCTACGAGCAGTACTTC.

The rearrangement uses TRBV6-5 and TRBJ2-3; D is ambiguous. This CDR3 has 15 residues. V was shortened by 2 bases and J by 2 bases, with 11 bases between the two germline ends. Germline V gene lookup returns CDR1 MNHEY and CDR2 SVGAGI. CDR3 region: CASSYPPPITDTQYF. The CDR3 DNA sequence: TGTGCCAGCAGTTACCCCCCACCGATCACAGATACGCAGTATTTT.

This clonotype appeared a few times. This chain uses TRBV6-5 with TRBJ2-7, with D possibly being TRBD1 (6 bases). In germline, CDR1 is MNHEY, CDR2 SVGAGI. V was pared by 0 bases and J by 2 bases, with 17 bases between. The length of the CDR3 is 17 residues. CDR3 residues: CASSYSRKQGNTYEQYF. The CDR3 region has the DNA TGTGCCAGCAGTTACTCGCGAAAACAGGGTAACACCTACGAGCAGTACTTC.

The V call is TRBV5-4, the J call TRBJ2-5; a weak D match, TRBD1 (6 bases). The CDR3 spans 13 residues. Deletions cut 4 bases from V and 6 bases from J, with 13 bases between. Germline values: CDR1 SGHNT, CDR2 YYREEE (reference sequence). This chain's CDR3 is CASSRDRRKTQYF. The CDR3 DNA reads TGTGCCAGCAGCCGAGACAGGAGGAAGACCCAGTACTTC.

This clonotype came up once. The genes are TRBV19 and TRBJ1-1; no clear D. The CDR3 covers 12 residues. V was trimmed by 1 base and J by 2 bases, leaving 2 bases between them. Per germline, CDR1 LNHDA and CDR2 SQIVND (reference sequence). CDR3 nucleotide sequence: TGTGCCAGTAGTATAGGAAACACTGAAGCTTTCTTT. Translated: CASSIGNTEAFF.

This chain connects TRBV6-1 to TRBJ1-5; no definite D call. CDR1 MNHNS and CDR2 SASEGT come from the germline V gene. The CDR3 runs to 18 residues. Deletions cut 6 bases from V and 1 base from J, with 22 bases between. CDR3 sequence (DNA): TGTGCCAGCAGGGCCGGTCGGGAGTTATATCGGAGCAATCAGCCCCAGCATTTT. Translated: CASRAGRELYRSNQPQHF.

The chain uses TRBV12-3 or TRBV12-4 and TRBJ1-2; D gene ambiguous. This CDR3 spans 11 amino acids. Trimming pared 5 bases from V and 5 bases from J, leaving 6 bases between. The CDR3: CASSGQYGYTF. The CDR3 nucleotides read TGTGCCAGCAGTGGCCAATATGGCTACACCTTC.

This clonotype was detected once. Sequence at one end of the junction differs from germline and may be a read error. The chain joins TRBV12-3 or TRBV12-4 to TRBJ2-1, with D tentatively TRBD2 (6 bases). The CDR3 contains 14 residues. As DNA, the CDR3 is TGTGCCAGCAGTTTCGAGGTTAGCGGCCCGTTTAGGGTCTTC. Its translation is CASSFEVSGPFRVF.